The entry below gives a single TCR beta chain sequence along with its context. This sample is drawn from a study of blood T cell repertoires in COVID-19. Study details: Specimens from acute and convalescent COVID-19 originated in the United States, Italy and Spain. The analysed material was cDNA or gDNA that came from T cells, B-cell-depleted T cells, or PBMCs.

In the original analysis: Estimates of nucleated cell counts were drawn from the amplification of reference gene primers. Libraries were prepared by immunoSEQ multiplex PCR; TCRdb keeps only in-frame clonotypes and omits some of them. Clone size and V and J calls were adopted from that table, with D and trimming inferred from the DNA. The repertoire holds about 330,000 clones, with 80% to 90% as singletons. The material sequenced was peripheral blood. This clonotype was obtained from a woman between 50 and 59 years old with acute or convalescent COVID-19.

The CDR3 coding sequence is TGTGCCAGCAGCCAAGGGGACAACCTACGCACAGATACGCAGTATTTT. Its translation: CASSQGDNLRTDTQYF. The chain joins TRBV14 to TRBJ2-3; D may be TRBD1 (6 bases). CDR1 is SGHDN and CDR2 is FVKESK in the germline V gene. The CDR3 has 16 residues. Trimming stripped 1 base from V and 1 base from J, with 12 bases between.